Below, 26 T cell receptor beta chains from the same sample are listed, as sequenced in a study of cytomegalovirus exposure and HLA in healthy donors. Profiled with immunoSEQ multiplex PCR; TCRdb holds only in-frame clones, not every one. The sample has approximately 280,000 clones; 65% to 90% are singletons. The specimen sequenced was PBMCs. Source of these receptors: a young woman in good health and CMV-seronegative.

This clone appeared a single time. This chain uses TRBV27 with TRBJ1-1; 9 bases are shared with TRBD1. CDR3 length: 18 amino acids. V shed 3 bases and J 4 bases; nucleotides not matched to a gene: 15. Germline CDR1 reads MNHEY; CDR2 reads SMNVEV (reference sequence). CDR3 in amino acids: CASSFSNPGQGWGTEAFF. The CDR3 DNA follows: TGTGCCAGCAGTTTCTCGAATCCGGGACAGGGATGGGGCACTGAAGCTTTCTTT.

This chain joins TRBV18 and TRBJ2-7; D may be TRBD2 (6 bases). The V end was cut by 2 bases, the J end by 4 bases, with 9 bases between. This CDR3 is 13 amino acids long. Germline CDR1 KGHSH, CDR2 LQKENI. The CDR3 sequence is CASSPTGVYEQYF. CDR3 nucleotides: TGTGCCAGCTCACCAACGGGGGTGTACGAGCAGTACTTC.

The chain is built from TRBV28 and TRBJ1-6; the match to TRBD1 covers 7 bases. From germline, CDR1 is MDHEN and CDR2 SYDVKM. This CDR3 is 14 amino acids long. Losses at the gene ends were 6 bases for V and 13 bases for J; bases not matched to a gene: 12. The CDR3 DNA follows: TGTGCCAGCAGCACAGGGGAGTCATACGCCCCCCTCCACTTT. Translation: CASSTGESYAPLHF.

The chain joins TRBV6-1 to TRBJ2-2, with a tentative D call TRBD2 (6 bases). The CDR3 has 13 amino acids. Trimming shortened V by 5 bases and J by 6 bases, and 10 bases separated the two germline ends. Germline V CDR1 and CDR2: MNHNS, SASEGT. CDR3 loop: CASSKLAPGELFF. CDR3 in DNA: TGTGCCAGCAGTAAACTAGCCCCCGGGGAGCTGTTTTTT.

The chain recombines TRBV5-1 with TRBJ2-2, with D tentatively TRBD1 (5 bases). Germline V gene data show CDR1 as SGHRS and CDR2 as YFSETQ. V dropped 3 bases and J dropped 0 bases, with 9 bases sitting between them. There are 15 residues in the CDR3. The CDR3: CASSSTATNTGELFF. The CDR3 coding sequence is TGCGCCAGCAGCTCGACAGCGACGAACACCGGGGAGCTGTTTTTT.

The chain couples TRBV27 to TRBJ2-1; TRBD2 matches 7 bases. Germline lookup yields CDR1 MNHEY and CDR2 SMNVEV (reference sequence). Losses at the gene ends were 3 bases for V and 5 bases for J; bases not matched to a gene: 7. This CDR3 region has 15 residues. CDR3 sequence: CASSLGLADNNEQFF. The CDR3 DNA reads as TGTGCCAGCAGTTTGGGTCTAGCGGACAACAATGAGCAGTTCTTC.

V usage is TRBV14 and J usage is TRBJ1-6; D is ambiguous. CDR1 is SGHDN, CDR2 FVKESK, per germline. This CDR3 comprises 18 residues. Between the trimmed V and J ends, which lost 0 bases and 0 bases, there was a span of 12 bases. The CDR3 coding sequence is TGTGCCAGCAGCCAAGAAATAAGAGAAAGCTCCTATAATTCACCCCTCCACTTT. Amino acid sequence: CASSQEIRESSYNSPLHF.

This clone appeared once. The V gene is TRBV6-5, the J gene TRBJ1-1; 8 bases line up with TRBD1. The V segment lost 4 bases and the J segment 5 bases; nucleotides outside the gene matches: 9. This CDR3 comprises 15 residues. In germline, CDR1 is MNHEY, CDR2 SVGAGI. The chain's CDR3 is CASSSSATGETEAFF. CDR3 bases: TGTGCCAGCAGTTCCTCCGCGACAGGGGAAACTGAAGCTTTCTTT.

This sequence joins TRBV30 and TRBJ1-6; unclear D gene. The CDR3 has 15 residues. Germline values: CDR1 GTSNPN, CDR2 SVGIG (reference sequence). V gave up 7 bases and J gave up 0 bases, with 13 bases separating them. The CDR3 coding sequence is TGTGCCTCCCGGACGGGAAGCTCCTATAATTCACCCCTCCACTTT. Its protein product is CASRTGSSYNSPLHF.

The chain uses TRBV9 and TRBJ1-2; 7 nucleotides match TRBD1. From germline, CDR1 is SGDLS and CDR2 YYNGEE. The CDR3 runs 15 residues. J was trimmed by 0 bases and V by 4 bases; bases with no gene match: 6. The CDR3 DNA follows: TGTGCCAGCAGCCCCCGGGACAGACCTAACTATGGCTACACCTTC. It encodes CASSPRDRPNYGYTF.

The J gene is TRBJ1-2, the V gene TRBV6-5, with 10 bases aligning to TRBD1. V gave up 6 bases and J gave up 4 bases; unmatched junction bases: 8. The germline CDR1 and CDR2 sequences are MNHEY and SVGAGI. The CDR3 contains 15 residues. CDR3 DNA sequence: TGTGCCAGCAGACCGAGACAGGGGGCAGGCTATGGCTACACCTTC. This gives the protein CASRPRQGAGYGYTF.

This clone has more than one count but fewer than ten. The CDR3 here is CAWDPGGNQPQHF. In DNA form, the CDR3 reads TGTGCCTGGGACCCCGGGGGCAATCAGCCCCAGCATTTT. The chain couples TRBV30 to TRBJ1-5; D is unclear. The ends were cut back, 5 bases at V and 2 bases at J, with 10 bases in the middle. Germline CDR1 GTSNPN, CDR2 SVGIG (reference sequence). The CDR3 length is 13 residues.

J is TRBJ2-7 and V is TRBV6-6; D is perhaps TRBD1 (6 bases). The CDR3 contains 14 residues. Germline assignment: CDR1 MNHNY and CDR2 SVGAGI (reference sequence). The V end was cut by 5 bases, the J end by 7 bases, with 18 bases between. The CDR3 here is CASSIPDRPFEQYF. The CDR3 DNA sequence: TGTGCCAGCAGTATCCCCGACAGGCCCTTTGAGCAGTACTTC.

J is TRBJ2-1 and V is TRBV30, with 7 bases that match TRBD2. CDR3 length equals 12 residues. Germline CDR1 and CDR2: GTSNPN and SVGIG (reference sequence). V shed 4 bases, J shed 12 bases, and the junction held 9 bases outside the gene matches. The CDR3 DNA follows: TGTGCCTGGACATTGGGGGAGGGACCGCAGTTCTTC. Its translation is CAWTLGEGPQFF.

In this sample, this clone turned up once. The rearrangement joins TRBV19 to TRBJ2-7, with D perhaps matching TRBD1 (7 bases). V was clipped by 0 bases and J by 1 base, with 16 bases between them. CDR3 length: 17 residues. CDR1 and CDR2 from the germline V gene are LNHDA and SQIVND (reference sequence). The DNA of the CDR3 is TGTGCCAGTAGTATAGACACGAGGCAGGGGGGATCCTACGAGCAGTACTTC. The encoded protein is CASSIDTRQGGSYEQYF. Looking up the rest from reference TRBV19 and TRBJ2-7 gives the full variable domain: DGGITQSPKYLFRKEGQNVTLSCEQNLNHDAMYWYRQDPGQGLRLIYYSQIVNDFQKGDIAEGYSVSREKKESFPLTVTSAQKNPTAFYLCASSIDTRQGGSYEQYFGPGTRLTVT.

V gene TRBV6-1 combines with J gene TRBJ2-7; 9 positions match TRBD1. CDR1 and CDR2 (germline): MNHNS, SASEGT. CDR3 length: 15 residues. The trim removed 1 base at V and 2 bases at J, leaving 3 bases unmatched. CDR3 sequence: CASSEGDRAPYEQYF. The CDR3 nucleotides read TGTGCCAGCAGTGAAGGGGACAGGGCTCCCTACGAGCAGTACTTC.

The rearrangement joins TRBV9 to TRBJ1-6; 7 positions agree with TRBD1. The CDR3 contains 17 residues. Germline V gene data show CDR1 as SGDLS and CDR2 as YYNGEE. V was clipped by 4 bases and J by 7 bases; unmatched bases: 14. CDR3 region: CASSPESSGQPNSPLHF. For the CDR3, the DNA is TGTGCCAGCAGCCCGGAGAGTTCGGGACAGCCAAATTCACCCCTCCACTTT.

The V gene is TRBV9, the J gene TRBJ2-3; D remains unclear. The germline V gene encodes CDR1 SGDLS and CDR2 YYNGEE. The CDR3 extends over 15 amino acids. Trimming left V 0 bases short and J 2 bases short, with 10 bases between. The CDR3 region has the DNA TGTGCCAGCAGCGTAGTTCCTGGCTCCACAGATACGCAGTATTTT. Translation: CASSVVPGSTDTQYF. The entire variable domain, with the rest obtained from reference TRBV9 and TRBJ2-3, is as follows: DSGVTQTPKHLITATGQRVTLRCSPRSGDLSVYWYQQSLDQGLQFLIQYYNGEERAKGNILERFSAQQFPDLHSELNLSSLELGDSALYFCASSVVPGSTDTQYFGPGTRLTVL.

In nucleotides, the CDR3 is TGTGCCAGCAGCTCTAGTCGGGGTTACGAGCAGTACTTC. It encodes CASSSSRGYEQYF. The chain joins TRBV7-7 to TRBJ2-7; maybe TRBD2 (5 bases). Deletions cut 4 bases from V and 4 bases from J, with 11 bases between. Germline CDR1 SSHAT, CDR2 FNYEAQ (reference sequence). CDR3 length equals 13 residues.

The chain's CDR3 is CASSLRVGELFF. The CDR3 coding sequence is TGTGCCAGCAGTTTGCGAGTCGGGGAGCTGTTTTTT. The chain recombines TRBV27 with TRBJ2-2; D is unresolved. Germline CDR1 MNHEY, CDR2 SMNVEV (reference sequence). The CDR3 length is 12 residues. V was trimmed by 3 bases and J by 7 bases, leaving 6 bases between them.

The CDR3 spells CASTSGRAPTYNEQFF. In DNA, the CDR3 is TGTGCCAGCACTAGCGGGAGGGCCCCAACCTACAATGAGCAGTTCTTC. This chain links TRBV27 with TRBJ2-1, with TRBD2 matching over 12 bases. Germline CDR1 MNHEY, CDR2 SMNVEV (reference sequence). The CDR3 extends over 16 amino acids. Trimming took 7 bases from V and 2 from J; bases not matched to a gene: 6.

The J gene is TRBJ2-7, the V gene TRBV6-1; perhaps TRBD1 as D (6 bases). The length of the CDR3 is 14 residues. Germline lookup yields CDR1 MNHNS and CDR2 SASEGT. V was clipped by 2 bases and J by 9 bases, with 17 bases between them. The CDR3 DNA reads as TGTGCCAGCAGTGAATTCGGCAGGGGTAAGGGGCAGTACTTC. It yields the protein CASSEFGRGKGQYF.

The chain couples TRBV5-1 to TRBJ2-2; 12 bases map to TRBD2. Germline V gene lookup returns CDR1 SGHRS and CDR2 YFSETQ. Losses at the gene ends were 0 bases for V and 6 bases for J; bases not matched to a gene: 6. The CDR3 covers 17 residues. CDR3 amino acids: CASSLAKTSGSPGELFF. DNA of the CDR3: TGCGCCAGCAGCTTGGCCAAGACTAGCGGGAGCCCCGGGGAGCTGTTTTTT.

The CDR3 DNA reads TGTGCCAGCAGCGTAGGGGTCAGGGCAGGCACAGATACGCAGTATTTT. Translation gives CASSVGVRAGTDTQYF. This sequence joins TRBV9 and TRBJ2-3; TRBD1 is a possible D gene (5 bases). Trimming left V 0 bases short and J 1 base short, with 12 bases between. The CDR3 is made up of 16 amino acids. From germline, CDR1 is SGDLS and CDR2 YYNGEE.

The chain combines TRBV5-4 with TRBJ2-7; D might be TRBD2 (6 bases). Deletions cut 3 bases from V and 2 bases from J, with 15 bases between. The CDR3 is 15 residues long. Germline V gene data show CDR1 as SGHNT and CDR2 as YYREEE (reference sequence). For the CDR3, the DNA is TGTGCCAGCAGCTCCTCCGGGGGTAAGCCCTACGAGCAGTACTTC. Its protein is CASSSSGGKPYEQYF.

The J gene is TRBJ1-6, the V gene TRBV6-5, with D unresolved. The CDR3 length is 13 residues. V was cut by 2 bases and J by 14 bases, with 13 bases left in between. Looked up from germline, CDR1 is MNHEY and CDR2 is SVGAGI. The CDR3 sequence is CASSYRGSVTLHF. In DNA, the CDR3 is TGTGCCAGCAGTTACCGGGGATCGGTCACCCTCCACTTT.